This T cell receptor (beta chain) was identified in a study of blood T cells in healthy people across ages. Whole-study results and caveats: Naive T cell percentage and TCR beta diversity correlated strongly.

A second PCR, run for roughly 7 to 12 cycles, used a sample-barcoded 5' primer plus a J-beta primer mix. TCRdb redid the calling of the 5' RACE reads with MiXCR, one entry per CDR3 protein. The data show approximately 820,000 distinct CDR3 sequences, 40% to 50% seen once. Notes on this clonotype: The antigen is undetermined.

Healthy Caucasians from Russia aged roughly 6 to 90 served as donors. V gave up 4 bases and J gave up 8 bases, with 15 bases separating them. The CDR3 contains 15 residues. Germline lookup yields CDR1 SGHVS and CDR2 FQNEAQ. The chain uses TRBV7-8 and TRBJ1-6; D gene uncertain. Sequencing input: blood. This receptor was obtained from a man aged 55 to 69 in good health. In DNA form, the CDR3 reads TGTGCCAGCAGCTCTTTCGGCGGAAAAGATTCACCCCTCCACTTT. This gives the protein CASSSFGGKDSPLHF. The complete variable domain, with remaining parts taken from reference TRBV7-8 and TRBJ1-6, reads GAGVSQSPRYKVAKRGQDVALRCDPISGHVSLFWYQQALGQGPEFLTYFQNEAQLDKSGLPSDRFFAERPEGSVSTLKIQRTQQEDSAVYLCASSSFGGKDSPLHFGNGTRLTVT.